Shown below are 12 T cell receptor beta chains from a single sample sequenced in a study of CD8 T cells in Susac syndrome. An input of about 0.5 to 1 ug of RNA was subjected to reverse transcription using random hexamers. One entry per CDR3 protein, called by TCRdb with MiXCR from the immunoSEQ multiplex PCR reads. Of around 140,000 distinct CDR3 sequences listed, 80% are singletons. The sequenced sample consisted of CD8+ T cells from PBMCs. The receptor source for this set is a human donor with multiple sclerosis.

V gene TRBV7-2 combines with J gene TRBJ1-3; unclear D gene. The germline V gene has CDR1 SGHTA and CDR2 FQGNSA. V lost 1 base and J 0 bases, leaving 4 bases between the germline ends. The CDR3 runs 14 residues. The CDR3 here is CASSLVVSGNTIYF. The CDR3 DNA reads TGTGCCAGCAGCTTAGTGGTCTCTGGAAACACCATATATTTT. The full variable domain, with the rest looked up from reference TRBV7-2 and TRBJ1-3, is GAGVSQSPSNKVTEKGKDVELRCDPISGHTALYWYRQSLGQGLEFLIYFQGNSAPDKSGLPSDRFSAERTGGSVSTLTIQRTQQEDSAVYLCASSLVVSGNTIYFGEGSWLTVV.

The CDR3 is CASSPRQAMNTEAFF. The CDR3 DNA sequence: TGTGCCAGCAGCCCAAGACAGGCGATGAACACTGAAGCTTTCTTT. The genes are TRBV11-2 and TRBJ1-1; weak D call: TRBD1 (6 bases). CDR3 length: 15 amino acids. V lost 5 bases, J lost 0 bases, and 13 bases lay in between. Germline values: CDR1 SGHAT, CDR2 FQNNGV.

This clonotype was seen once. The chain carries TRBV5-6 and TRBJ2-1; a possible D gene is TRBD1 (6 bases). This CDR3 has 12 residues. CDR1 is SGHDT, CDR2 YYEEEE, per germline. Trimming took off 3 bases at V and 9 bases at J, with 10 bases between the two ends. CDR3 coding DNA: TGTGCCAGCAGCTCAGGGGTAAGTGAGCAGTTCTTC. Residues: CASSSGVSEQFF.

The chain joins TRBV29-1 to TRBJ2-7, with D unclear. CDR1 is SQVTM and CDR2 is ANQGSEA in the germline V gene. The V and J ends lost 4 bases and 4 bases respectively, with 11 bases between them. The CDR3 sequence is 12 residues long. The CDR3 nucleotides are TGCAGCGTTGCTCCGAGAGATTACGAGCAGTACTTC. Amino acids: CSVAPRDYEQYF.

The J gene is TRBJ1-5, the V gene TRBV12-3 or TRBV12-4, with D unresolved. The CDR3 length is 16 residues. V gave up 2 bases and J gave up 7 bases, with 18 bases separating them. The DNA of the CDR3 is TGTGCCAGCAGTTTACTTTTTTGGGAGGGAGGACAGCCCCAGCATTTT. Protein product: CASSLLFWEGGQPQHF.

V usage is TRBV14 and J usage is TRBJ2-5; unclear D gene. The ends were cut back, 2 bases at V and 0 bases at J, with 13 bases in the middle. CDR1 and CDR2 from the germline V gene are SGHDN and FVKESK. This CDR3 region has 16 residues. In nucleotides, the CDR3 is TGTGCCAGCAGCCAAACCTTAATGACGGACCAAGAGACCCAGTACTTC. This gives the protein CASSQTLMTDQETQYF.

The chain uses TRBV4-2 and TRBJ2-3, with no clear D. Germline V gene data show CDR1 as LGHNA and CDR2 as YNFKEQ. V lost 1 base to trimming and J lost 0 bases, with 5 bases between them. The CDR3 loop spans 14 amino acids. CDR3: CASSQGHSTDTQYF. The CDR3, as DNA: TGTGCCAGCAGCCAAGGCCATAGCACAGATACGCAGTATTTT.

The chain carries TRBV4-3 and TRBJ2-1; D gene unclear. CDR1 is LGHNA, CDR2 YSLEER, per germline. V lost 0 bases and J 3 bases, leaving 3 bases between the germline ends. The CDR3 runs to 13 residues. DNA of the CDR3: TGCGCCAGCAGCCAAGAAGACTACAATGAGCAGTTCTTC. It translates to CASSQEDYNEQFF.

The rearrangement joins TRBV6-1 to TRBJ2-3; D perhaps matches TRBD2 (7 bases). The ends were cut back, 6 bases at V and 4 bases at J, with 17 bases in the middle. The germline CDR1 and CDR2 sequences are MNHNS and SASEGT. This CDR3 region has 15 residues. CDR3 DNA: TGTGCCAGCAGCCTCTCAAGGGAGGGGGCAGATACGCAGTATTTT. Amino acid sequence: CASSLSREGADTQYF.

The chain joins TRBV14 to TRBJ1-1, with D maybe TRBD1 (5 bases). The V gene lost 3 bases and the J gene lost 3 bases, with 23 bases spanning the gap. The CDR3 extends over 18 amino acids. Germline CDR1 is SGHDN and CDR2 is FVKESK. The CDR3 protein is CASSQRHEITGTYTEAFF. In nucleotides, the CDR3 is TGTGCCAGCAGCCAGCGACATGAAATCACAGGAACCTACACTGAAGCTTTCTTT. The whole variable domain, filled in from reference TRBV14 and TRBJ1-1, reads EAGVTQFPSHSVIEKGQTVTLRCDPISGHDNLYWYRRVMGKEIKFLLHFVKESKQDESGMPNNRFLAERTGGTYSTLKVQPAELEDSGVYFCASSQRHEITGTYTEAFFGQGTRLTVV.

The CDR3 loop is CASSHRYTGGEQFF. The CDR3 bases are TGTGCCAGCAGCCACCGATATACCGGGGGTGAGCAGTTCTTC. The chain links TRBV14 to TRBJ2-1; D perhaps matches TRBD2 (6 bases). This CDR3 is built from 14 residues. The V end was cut by 3 bases, the J end by 9 bases, with 15 bases between. Germline values: CDR1 SGHDN, CDR2 FVKESK.

J is TRBJ2-1 and V is TRBV7-9, with TRBD1 identical over 10 bases. This CDR3 is 14 amino acids long. In germline, CDR1 is SEHNR, CDR2 FQNEAQ (reference sequence). J was trimmed by 7 bases and V by 4 bases; bases with no gene match: 4. CDR3 amino acids: CASSSPGQGNEQFF. The CDR3, as DNA: TGTGCCAGCAGCTCGCCGGGACAGGGGAATGAGCAGTTCTTC.